What follows are 28 T cell receptor beta chains derived from one specimen sequenced in a study of pediatric ulcerative colitis. Profiled with immunoSEQ multiplex PCR; TCRdb holds only in-frame clones, not every one. In the table there are about 64,000 clones, approximately 87% of which are singletons. Sequencing was done on a sample of blood. Every receptor here comes from a boy aged 5-17 years with severe ulcerative colitis.

V gene TRBV6-5 combines with J gene TRBJ1-2, with TRBD1 matching 8 bases. The germline V gene encodes CDR1 MNHEY and CDR2 SVGAGI. The junction had 3 bases not matched to a gene; V was cut back by 6 bases and J by 6 bases. The CDR3 spans 12 residues. CDR3 amino acids: CASSAGGNGYTF. CDR3 bases: TGTGCCAGCAGCGCAGGGGGCAATGGCTACACCTTC.

This clone was picked up one time. The chain has TRBV21-1 and TRBJ1-5; TRBD1 reflects the table's D call only, with no check against the DNA. TRBV21-1 is assigned pseudogene status. The CDR3 contains 15 residues. The CDR3 reads CASSAQGCGNQPQHF. The CDR3 DNA is TGTGCCAGCAGCGCCCAGGGTTGCGGCAATCAGCCCCAGCATTTT.

Only one count was recorded for this clone. The chain couples TRBV6-6 to TRBJ1-1, with TRBD1 as a possible D gene (5 bases). The CDR3 sequence is 14 residues long. Trimming removed 5 bases from V and 9 bases from J, with 19 bases in between. The germline V gene has CDR1 MNHNY and CDR2 SVGAGI (reference sequence). As DNA, the CDR3 is TGTGCCAGCAGTCATCTCCAACAGGTGCCAAAAGCTTTCTTT. It yields the protein CASSHLQQVPKAFF.

The chain recombines TRBV5-1 with TRBJ1-1, with 8 positions matching TRBD1. Germline V lookup: CDR1 SGHRS, CDR2 YFSETQ. After removal of 4 bases from V and 2 bases from J, the junction contained 4 bases not matched to a gene. CDR3 length: 14 residues. CDR3 DNA: TGCGCCAGCAGCGACAGGGGCGGTAACACTGAAGCTTTCTTT. It yields the protein CASSDRGGNTEAFF.

This sequence joins TRBV7-6 and TRBJ2-3; D is uncertain. The CDR3 extends over 12 amino acids. V was clipped by 2 bases and J by 5 bases, with 5 bases between them. Germline values: CDR1 SGHVS, CDR2 FNYEAQ. For the CDR3, the DNA is TGTGCCAGCAGCTTATTCAAAGATACGCAGTATTTT. This sequence encodes CASSLFKDTQYF.

The chain links TRBV13 to TRBJ2-1, with D tentatively TRBD2 (8 bases). V was cut by 3 bases and J by 8 bases, with 14 bases left in between. CDR1 and CDR2 (germline): PRHDT, FYEKMQ (reference sequence). The CDR3 consists of 14 residues. For the CDR3, the DNA is TGTGCCAGCAGCTTGATAGCGGGACAGCATGAGCAGTTCTTC. Amino acid sequence: CASSLIAGQHEQFF.

J is TRBJ2-3 and V is TRBV7-9; 11 positions agree with TRBD1. With V trimmed by 3 bases and J by 5 bases, 4 bases remained unmatched. Germline V gene lookup returns CDR1 SEHNR and CDR2 FQNEAQ (reference sequence). The CDR3 runs to 15 residues. The CDR3 sequence is CASSFGQGALDTQYF. The CDR3 bases are TGTGCCAGCAGCTTCGGACAGGGGGCTTTAGATACGCAGTATTTT.

The chain carries TRBV4-3 and TRBJ2-5, with TRBD2 matching 8 bases. In germline, CDR1 is LGHNA, CDR2 YSLEER. V lost 4 bases, J lost 1 base, and 5 bases stayed unmatched. The CDR3 contains 15 residues. The CDR3 is CASSPGLAAQETQYF. The DNA for the CDR3 is TGCGCCAGCAGCCCAGGACTAGCTGCCCAAGAGACCCAGTACTTC.

CDR3 nucleotides: TGTGCCAGCTCACCACCGGCTAGCGCCGACAATGAGCAGTTCTTC. Its protein product is CASSPPASADNEQFF. This chain connects TRBV18 to TRBJ2-1, with a weak D call TRBD2 (6 bases). Trimming pared 0 bases from V and 5 bases from J, leaving 11 bases between. The germline V gene has CDR1 KGHSH and CDR2 LQKENI. This CDR3 is 15 amino acids long.

V is TRBV28 and J is TRBJ1-1; 7 nucleotides align to TRBD1. Germline V gene sequence: CDR1 MDHEN, CDR2 SYDVKM. The V gene end was trimmed by 2 bases and the J gene end by 4 bases; junction bases not matched to a gene: 4. The CDR3 is 14 amino acids. The CDR3 coding sequence is TGTGCCAGCAGTTTACGAGGGGGCGGCACTGAAGCTTTCTTT. It encodes CASSLRGGGTEAFF.

The chain recombines TRBV5-6 with TRBJ1-1, with TRBD1 matching over 9 bases. This CDR3 is built from 15 residues. V lost 4 bases and J lost 0; bases outside the gene matches: 4. CDR1 is SGHDT, CDR2 YYEEEE, per germline. The DNA of the CDR3 is TGTGCCAGCAGCATTGGGACAGGGATGAACACTGAAGCTTTCTTT. Protein sequence: CASSIGTGMNTEAFF.

This clone was counted a single time. The genes are TRBV6-6 and TRBJ2-6; D remains unclear. The CDR3 sequence is 12 residues long. Germline CDR1 and CDR2: MNHNY and SVGAGI (reference sequence). For the CDR3, the DNA is TGTGCTTCACATTCTGGGGCCAACGTCCTGACTTTC. This encodes CASHSGANVLTF.

The chain has TRBV11-3 and TRBJ2-7; a possible D gene is TRBD1 (6 bases). V dropped 0 bases and J dropped 5 bases, with 17 bases sitting between them. Looked up from germline, CDR1 is SGHNT and CDR2 is YENEEA. This CDR3 contains 16 residues. This chain's CDR3 is CASSLDAGTLGHEQYF. CDR3 coding DNA: TGTGCCAGCAGCTTAGACGCCGGGACACTTGGTCACGAGCAGTACTTC.

This chain links TRBV7-2 with TRBJ1-3; a possible D gene is TRBD1 (6 bases). Germline V lookup: CDR1 SGHTA, CDR2 FQGNSA. Trimming pared 2 bases from V and 11 bases from J, leaving 16 bases between. CDR3 length: 14 amino acids. CDR3: CASSLNTGSSSIYF. As DNA, the CDR3 is TGTGCCAGCAGCTTAAACACAGGGAGTTCGTCCATATATTTT.

In DNA, the CDR3 is TGTGCCAGCAGGTACAGGGGGGGCCTTGAAGAAGCTTTCTTT. Its translation: CASRYRGGLEEAFF. The chain joins TRBV6-5 to TRBJ1-1; 8 nucleotides match TRBD1. The CDR3 has 14 residues. Looked up from germline, CDR1 is MNHEY and CDR2 is SVGAGI. V trimming: 6 bases; J trimming: 8 bases; junction bases outside the gene matches: 11.

V is TRBV11-3 and J is TRBJ2-5, with D possibly matching TRBD1 (6 bases). V was trimmed by 5 bases and J by 2 bases, leaving 12 bases between them. Germline lookup yields CDR1 SGHNT and CDR2 YENEEA. The CDR3 extends over 14 amino acids. The DNA for the CDR3 is TGTGCCAGCAGCCCAGGGACATTACAAGAGACCCAGTACTTC. This translates into CASSPGTLQETQYF.

The rearrangement links TRBV30 to TRBJ1-2; no clear D gene. Between the trimmed V and J ends, which lost 2 bases and 8 bases, there was a span of 9 bases. This CDR3 is built from 11 residues. Per germline, CDR1 GTSNPN and CDR2 SVGIG (reference sequence). The CDR3 reads CAWSWEGGYTF. In nucleotides, the CDR3 is TGTGCCTGGAGTTGGGAAGGGGGCTACACCTTC.

The rearrangement links TRBV7-4 to TRBJ2-1; D remains unclear. V lost 5 bases to trimming and J lost 15 bases, with 32 bases between them. The CDR3 contains 17 residues. The V gene's germline CDR1 is SGHVT and CDR2 SQSDAQ. The CDR3 nucleotides read TGTGCCAGCAGCCTATATTCCACACGGCCAGTTTCCTTCTTGTGGTTCTTC. This translates into CASSLYSTRPVSFLWFF.

This chain connects TRBV10-2 to TRBJ2-5; 10 bases match TRBD2. Germline lookup yields CDR1 WSHSY and CDR2 SAAADI. Losses at the gene ends were 1 base for V and 5 bases for J; bases not matched to a gene: 19. This CDR3 spans 20 amino acids. The CDR3 sequence: CASSELGFWSSGSLDETQYF. The CDR3 DNA is TGCGCCAGCAGTGAGTTGGGGTTTTGGTCTAGCGGGAGCCTGGACGAGACCCAGTACTTC.

The V gene is TRBV29-1, the J gene TRBJ2-1; TRBD1 matches at 9 bases. The CDR3 is made up of 14 amino acids. Germline values: CDR1 SQVTM, CDR2 ANQGSEA. V gave up 3 bases and J gave up 10 bases; unmatched junction bases: 10. DNA of the CDR3: TGCAGCGTTGAGCAGGGACAGGGTAGATGGGAGCAGTTCTTC. Translating it yields CSVEQGQGRWEQFF.

The chain couples TRBV29-1 to TRBJ2-5, with no clear D. V lost 4 bases to trimming and J lost 5 bases, with 5 bases between them. The length of the CDR3 is 10 residues. Germline V gene sequence: CDR1 SQVTM, CDR2 ANQGSEA. CDR3 bases: TGCAGCGTTGCTTTTGAGACCCAGTACTTC. It codes for CSVAFETQYF.

CDR3 nucleotides: TGCAGCGTTGAACGGGCCTTACTAGCGGCCTACAATGAGCAGTTCTTC. Its translation: CSVERALLAAYNEQFF. The chain is built from TRBV29-1 and TRBJ2-1; 8 positions agree with TRBD2. Per germline, CDR1 SQVTM and CDR2 ANQGSEA. V was pared by 2 bases and J by 2 bases, with 8 bases of the junction left unmatched. This CDR3 has 16 amino acids.

This clone was observed a single time. The chain employs TRBV2 and TRBJ2-3; maybe TRBD1 (5 bases). The CDR3 contains 15 residues. Germline CDR1 SNHLY, CDR2 FYNNEI. V was pared by 6 bases and J by 2 bases, with 15 bases between. The DNA for the CDR3 is TGTGCCAGCAGAAGCACCCACAGGATCACAGATACGCAGTATTTT. Amino acids: CASRSTHRITDTQYF.

This sequence joins TRBV7-8 and TRBJ2-3; 8 nucleotides align to TRBD2. Per germline, CDR1 SGHVS and CDR2 FQNEAQ. The CDR3 has 16 amino acids. Trimming removed 4 bases from V and 1 base from J; junction bases left unmatched: 7. The CDR3 nucleotides read TGTGCCAGCAGCTCTCCTTCCGGGGGGGGCACAGATACGCAGTATTTT. Its translation: CASSSPSGGGTDTQYF.

This CDR3 is CSVPMNTEAFF. The CDR3 coding sequence is TGCAGCGTCCCCATGAACACTGAAGCTTTCTTT. The rearrangement joins TRBV29-1 to TRBJ1-1; no firm D call. Trimming stripped 6 bases from V and 0 bases from J, with 5 bases between. Looked up from germline, CDR1 is SQVTM and CDR2 is ANQGSEA. The CDR3 totals 11 residues.

This chain connects TRBV5-1 to TRBJ2-3; no definite D call. V lost 4 bases and J 4 bases, leaving 22 bases between the germline ends. The V gene's germline CDR1 is SGHRS and CDR2 YFSETQ. The CDR3 extends over 17 amino acids. CDR3 residues: CASSGADVLFVPDTQYF. CDR3 nucleotides: TGCGCCAGCAGCGGCGCGGACGTATTATTCGTCCCAGATACGCAGTATTTT.

The rearrangement joins TRBV19 to TRBJ2-2, with 12 bases aligning to TRBD2. Trimming removed 9 bases from V and 5 bases from J; junction bases left unmatched: 4. Germline loops: CDR1 LNHDA, CDR2 SQIVND (reference sequence). The CDR3 loop spans 14 amino acids. DNA of the CDR3: TGTGCCAGAATGACTAGCGGGAGTACCGGGGAGCTGTTTTTT. Translated: CARMTSGSTGELFF.

The gene calls are TRBV27 and TRBJ1-2; the match to TRBD1 covers 7 bases. Germline CDR1 MNHEY, CDR2 SMNVEV (reference sequence). V trimming: 4 bases; J trimming: 3 bases; junction bases outside the gene matches: 5. CDR3 length: 14 residues. The CDR3 region has the DNA TGTGCCAGCAGTTACGCAGGGGGATACTATGGCTACACCTTC. Protein product: CASSYAGGYYGYTF.